This passage covers 3 T cell receptor beta chains from one sample sequenced in a study of Graves' ophthalmopathy and Graves' hyperthyroidism. RNA transcripts served as template for amplifying TCR beta CDR3 sequences. Second-round multiplex PCR came after a first-round RT-PCR that employed HTBI primers. TCRdb processed the multiplex PCR reads anew with MiXCR; each CDR3 protein has one entry. Here the sample spans hundreds of thousands of distinct CDR3 sequences, less than 20% being singletons. Sequenced sample: peripheral blood. Every receptor here comes from a woman aged 18-35 years with stable Graves' hyperthyroidism.

This clonotype was found many times. The chain carries TRBV6-1 and TRBJ1-1; 10 bases are a match to TRBD1. The germline CDR1 and CDR2 sequences are MNHNS and SASEGT. The V and J ends lost 6 bases and 1 base, in that order; junction bases with no gene match: 5. The CDR3 is 15 residues long. The CDR3 DNA reads as TGTGCCAGCAGCGCTTGGACAGGGGGGAACACTGAAGCTTTCTTT. It specifies CASSAWTGGNTEAFF.

Ten or more counts support this clonotype. The rearrangement links TRBV20-1 to TRBJ1-1, with a tentative D call TRBD1 (6 bases). The CDR3 spans 12 residues. From germline, CDR1 is DFQATT and CDR2 SNEGSKA (reference sequence). Trimming removed 0 bases at V and 7 bases at J, with 9 bases between. The CDR3 nucleotides are TGCAGTGCTAGAGATCCAGGGGTTGAAGCTTTCTTT. Translating gives CSARDPGVEAFF.

This clonotype was seen at least ten times. The chain has TRBV20-1 and TRBJ1-2; TRBD1 agrees at 8 bases. This CDR3 region has 15 residues. V trimming: 2 bases; J trimming: 8 bases; junction bases outside the gene matches: 13. CDR1 and CDR2 (germline): DFQATT, SNEGSKA (reference sequence). Written as DNA, the CDR3 is TGCAGTGCTAGACAACCTCAGGGGGCCCCGTACGGCTACACCTTC. Translating gives CSARQPQGAPYGYTF.